This T cell receptor beta chain was profiled in a study of CXCR3-negative and CXCR3-positive naive CD8 T cells. Naive CD8+ T cells had a CD45RO-CCR7+CD27+CD95- phenotype. The authors prepared UMI-labeled TRB cDNA libraries by 5' RACE. From its re-call of the 5' RACE reads, TCRdb lists each CDR3 protein once, without DNA. The sample features 150,000 to 160,000 distinct CDR3 sequences, with 0.49% in its top ten. For this clonotype: Its antigen is unknown.

General study findings and limits: Memory CD8+ cells showed much lower diversity, while both naive subsets displayed comparably high diversity. Naive subsets displayed similar surface CD5, and TCR strength was inferred from TRB CDR3 properties. TRB CDR3s of CXCR3-positive naive cells were more hydrophobic than those of CXCR3-negative naive cells. In naive cells, CXCR3-negative and CXCR3-positive subsets had similar TRBV-TRBJ usage; memory cells differed.

The sequence was collected from a human donor in good health. Some clones in this sample may be carry-over from other donors' samples. The sample taken for sequencing was naive CXCR3+ CD8+ T cells from blood. Subset defined: CD45RO-CCR7+CD27+CD95- naive CD8+ T cells expressing CXCR3 (TNR3+).

The CDR3 loop reads CSVDGYRSYNEQFF. This rearrangement joins TRBV29-1 to TRBJ2-1. CDR3 length: 14 residues. CDR1 SQVTM and CDR2 ANQGSEA come from the germline V gene.